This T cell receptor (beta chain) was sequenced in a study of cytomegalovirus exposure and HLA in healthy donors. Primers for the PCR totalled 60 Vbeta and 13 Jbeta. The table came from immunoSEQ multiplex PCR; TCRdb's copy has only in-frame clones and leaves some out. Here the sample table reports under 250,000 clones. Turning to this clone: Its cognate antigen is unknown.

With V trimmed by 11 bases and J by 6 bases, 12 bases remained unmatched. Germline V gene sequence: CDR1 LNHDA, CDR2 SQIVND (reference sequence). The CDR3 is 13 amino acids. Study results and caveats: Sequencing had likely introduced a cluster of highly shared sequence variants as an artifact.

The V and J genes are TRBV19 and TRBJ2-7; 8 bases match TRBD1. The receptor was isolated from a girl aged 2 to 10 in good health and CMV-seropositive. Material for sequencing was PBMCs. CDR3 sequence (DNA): TGTGCCTGCACCGGACAGGGCGTCGGCGAGCAGTACTTC. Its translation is CACTGQGVGEQYF.